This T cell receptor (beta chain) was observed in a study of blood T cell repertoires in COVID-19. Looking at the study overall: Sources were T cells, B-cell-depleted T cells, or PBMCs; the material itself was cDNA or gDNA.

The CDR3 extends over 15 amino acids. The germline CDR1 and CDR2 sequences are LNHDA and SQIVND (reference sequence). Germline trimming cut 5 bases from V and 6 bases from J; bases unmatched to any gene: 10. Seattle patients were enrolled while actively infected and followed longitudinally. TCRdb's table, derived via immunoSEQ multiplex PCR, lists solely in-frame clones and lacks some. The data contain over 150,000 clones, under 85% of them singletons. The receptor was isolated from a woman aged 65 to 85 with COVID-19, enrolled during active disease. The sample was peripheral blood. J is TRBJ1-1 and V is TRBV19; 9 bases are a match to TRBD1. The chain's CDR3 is CASSAYRGQRSEAFF. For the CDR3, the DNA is TGTGCCAGTAGTGCATACAGGGGGCAGAGGTCTGAAGCTTTCTTT.